A single TCR beta chain is shown here with its context. This entry comes from a study of blood T cell repertoires in COVID-19. TCRdb keeps only in-frame clones here, not all; method: immunoSEQ multiplex PCR. Among 120,000 to 150,000 clones, approximately 83% were seen once, and the ten largest hold around 8%. The clonotype was recovered from a woman aged 60-75 years with COVID-19, enrolled during active disease. The sequencing sample was made of peripheral blood.

The CDR3 is CASTRDRAYTDTQYF. The CDR3 region has the DNA TGTGCCAGCACCCGGGACAGAGCCTACACAGATACGCAGTATTTT. The genes are TRBV3-1 (or the pseudogene TRBV3-2) and TRBJ2-3; 7 bases are shared with TRBD1. Germline loops: CDR1 LGHDT, CDR2 YNNKEL (reference sequence). The CDR3 extends over 15 amino acids. V lost 7 bases and J lost 2; bases outside the gene matches: 9.